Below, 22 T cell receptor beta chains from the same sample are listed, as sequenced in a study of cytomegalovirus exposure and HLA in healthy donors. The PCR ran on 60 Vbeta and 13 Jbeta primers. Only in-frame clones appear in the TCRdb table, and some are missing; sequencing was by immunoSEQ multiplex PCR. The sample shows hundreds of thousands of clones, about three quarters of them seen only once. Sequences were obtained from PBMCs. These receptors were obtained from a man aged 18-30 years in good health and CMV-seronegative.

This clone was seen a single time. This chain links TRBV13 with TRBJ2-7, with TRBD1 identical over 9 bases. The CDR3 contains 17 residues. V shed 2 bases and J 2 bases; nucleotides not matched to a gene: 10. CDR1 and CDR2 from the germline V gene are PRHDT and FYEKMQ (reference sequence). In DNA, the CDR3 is TGTGCCAGCAGCTTATGGGACAGGGACCTCAAACCCTACGAGCAGTACTTC. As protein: CASSLWDRDLKPYEQYF.

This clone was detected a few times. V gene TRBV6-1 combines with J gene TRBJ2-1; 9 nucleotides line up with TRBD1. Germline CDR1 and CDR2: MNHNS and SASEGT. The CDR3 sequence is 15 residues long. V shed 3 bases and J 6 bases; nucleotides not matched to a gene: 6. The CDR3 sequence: CASSEQGQGSNEQFF. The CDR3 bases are TGTGCCAGCAGTGAGCAAGGACAGGGGTCCAATGAGCAGTTCTTC.

The CDR3 sequence: CASGPGLAGGTDTQYF. The CDR3 bases are TGTGCTAGTGGCCCCGGACTAGCGGGGGGCACAGATACGCAGTATTTT. This chain uses TRBV12-5 with TRBJ2-3; the match to TRBD2 covers 13 bases. With 6 bases clipped from V and 1 base from J, the junction kept 4 bases outside the gene matches. Germline CDR1 and CDR2: LGHNT and FRNRAP. The CDR3 has 16 amino acids.

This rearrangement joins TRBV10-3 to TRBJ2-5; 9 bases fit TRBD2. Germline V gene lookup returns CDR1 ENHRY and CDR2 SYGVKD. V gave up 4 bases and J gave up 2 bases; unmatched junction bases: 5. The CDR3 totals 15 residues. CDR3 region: CAISGVAGEQETQYF. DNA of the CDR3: TGTGCCATCAGTGGGGTAGCGGGAGAGCAAGAGACCCAGTACTTC.

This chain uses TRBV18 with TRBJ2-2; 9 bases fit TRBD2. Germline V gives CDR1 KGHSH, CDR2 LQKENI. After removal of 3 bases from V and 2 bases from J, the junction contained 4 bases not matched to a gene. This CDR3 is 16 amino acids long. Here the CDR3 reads CASSPPRGGNTGELFF. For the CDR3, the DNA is TGTGCCAGCTCACCTCCGCGGGGGGGAAACACCGGGGAGCTGTTTTTT. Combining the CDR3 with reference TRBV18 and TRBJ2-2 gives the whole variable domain NAGVMQNPRHLVRRRGQEARLRCSPMKGHSHVYWYRQLPEEGLKFMVYLQKENIIDESGMPKERFSAEFPKEGPSILRIQQVVRGDSAAYFCASSPPRGGNTGELFFGEGSRLTVL.

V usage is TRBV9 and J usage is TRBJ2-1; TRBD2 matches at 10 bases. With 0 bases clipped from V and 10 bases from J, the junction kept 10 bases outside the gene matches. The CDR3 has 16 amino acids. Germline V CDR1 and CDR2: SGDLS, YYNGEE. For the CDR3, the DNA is TGTGCCAGCAGCGTAGCTAACGGACTAGCGGTAAACGAGCAGTTCTTC. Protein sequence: CASSVANGLAVNEQFF. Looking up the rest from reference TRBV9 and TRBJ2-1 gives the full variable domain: DSGVTQTPKHLITATGQRVTLRCSPRSGDLSVYWYQQSLDQGLQFLIQYYNGEERAKGNILERFSAQQFPDLHSELNLSSLELGDSALYFCASSVANGLAVNEQFFGPGTRLTVL.

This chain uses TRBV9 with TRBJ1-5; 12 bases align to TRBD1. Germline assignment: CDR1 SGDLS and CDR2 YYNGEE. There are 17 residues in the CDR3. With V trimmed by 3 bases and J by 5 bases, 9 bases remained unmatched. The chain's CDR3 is CASSAKGTGGKDQPQHF. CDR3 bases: TGTGCCAGCAGCGCCAAAGGGACAGGGGGCAAAGATCAGCCCCAGCATTTT.

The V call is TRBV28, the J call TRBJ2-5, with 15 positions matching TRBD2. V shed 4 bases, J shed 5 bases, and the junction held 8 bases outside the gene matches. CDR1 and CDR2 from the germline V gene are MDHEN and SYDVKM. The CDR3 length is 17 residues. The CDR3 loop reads CASSSRTSGRAWETQYF. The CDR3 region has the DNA TGTGCCAGCAGTTCCCGGACTAGCGGGAGGGCCTGGGAGACCCAGTACTTC.

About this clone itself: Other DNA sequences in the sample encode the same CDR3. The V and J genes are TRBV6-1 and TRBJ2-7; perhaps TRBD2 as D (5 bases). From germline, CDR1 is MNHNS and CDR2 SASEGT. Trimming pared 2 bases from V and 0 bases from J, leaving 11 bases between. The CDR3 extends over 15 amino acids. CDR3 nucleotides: TGTGCCAGCAGTGAAAGCGGTGTGAGCTCCTACGAGCAGTACTTC. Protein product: CASSESGVSSYEQYF.

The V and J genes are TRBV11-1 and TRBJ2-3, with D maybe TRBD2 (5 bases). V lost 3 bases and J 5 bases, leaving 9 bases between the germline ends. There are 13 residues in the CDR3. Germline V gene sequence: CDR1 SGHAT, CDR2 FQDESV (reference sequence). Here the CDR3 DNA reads TGTGCCAGCAGCTTCCGTCGGGGAGATACGCAGTATTTT. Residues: CASSFRRGDTQYF.

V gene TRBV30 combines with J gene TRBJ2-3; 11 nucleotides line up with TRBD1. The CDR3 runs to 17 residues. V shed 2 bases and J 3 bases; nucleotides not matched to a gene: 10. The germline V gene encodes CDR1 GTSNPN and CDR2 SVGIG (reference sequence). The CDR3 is CAWSIPMGQGGTDTQYF. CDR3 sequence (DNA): TGTGCCTGGAGTATACCAATGGGACAGGGGGGTACAGATACGCAGTATTTT.

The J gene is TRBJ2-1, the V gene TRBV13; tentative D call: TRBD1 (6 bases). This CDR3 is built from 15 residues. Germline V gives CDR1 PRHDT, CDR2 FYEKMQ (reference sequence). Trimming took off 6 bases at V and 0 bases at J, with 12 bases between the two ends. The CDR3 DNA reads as TGTGCCAGCAGTCCACAGGGTAGCTCCTACAATGAGCAGTTCTTC. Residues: CASSPQGSSYNEQFF. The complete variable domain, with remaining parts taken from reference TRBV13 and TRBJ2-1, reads AAGVIQSPRHLIKEKRETATLKCYPIPRHDTVYWYQQGPGQDPQFLISFYEKMQSDKGSIPDRFSAQQFSDYHSELNMSSLELGDSALYFCASSPQGSSYNEQFFGPGTRLTVL.

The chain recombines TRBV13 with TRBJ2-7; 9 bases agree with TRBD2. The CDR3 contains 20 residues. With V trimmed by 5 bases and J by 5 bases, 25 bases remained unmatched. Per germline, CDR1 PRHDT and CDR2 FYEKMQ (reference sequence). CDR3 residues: CASSAARISGGRVRMDEQYF. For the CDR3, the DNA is TGTGCCAGCAGCGCCGCCCGGATTAGCGGGGGCCGGGTAAGGATGGACGAGCAGTACTTC.

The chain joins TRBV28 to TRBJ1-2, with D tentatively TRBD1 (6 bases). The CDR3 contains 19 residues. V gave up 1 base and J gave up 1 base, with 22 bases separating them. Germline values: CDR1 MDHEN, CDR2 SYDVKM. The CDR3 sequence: CASSLFSQQGLSINYGYTF. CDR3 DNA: TGTGCCAGCAGTTTATTCTCCCAACAGGGCCTATCTATTAACTATGGCTACACCTTC.

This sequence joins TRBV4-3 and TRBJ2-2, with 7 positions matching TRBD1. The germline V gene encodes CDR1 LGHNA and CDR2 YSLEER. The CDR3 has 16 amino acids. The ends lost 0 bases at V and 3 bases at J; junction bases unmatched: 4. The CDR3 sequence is CASSQESTGDTGELFF. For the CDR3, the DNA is TGCGCCAGCAGCCAAGAGTCCACAGGGGACACCGGGGAGCTGTTTTTT.

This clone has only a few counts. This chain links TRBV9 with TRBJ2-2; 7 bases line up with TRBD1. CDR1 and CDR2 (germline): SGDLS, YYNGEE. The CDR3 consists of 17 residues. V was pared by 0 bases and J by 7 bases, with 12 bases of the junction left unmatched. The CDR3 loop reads CASSVVRDSRLDGELFF. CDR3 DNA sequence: TGTGCCAGCAGCGTAGTCCGGGACAGTCGTTTGGACGGGGAGCTGTTTTTT.

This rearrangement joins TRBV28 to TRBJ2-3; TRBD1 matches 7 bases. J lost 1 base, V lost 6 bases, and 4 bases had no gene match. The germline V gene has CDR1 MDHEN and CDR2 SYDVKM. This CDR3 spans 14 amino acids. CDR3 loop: CASRSGQGTDTQYF. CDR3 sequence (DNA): TGTGCCAGCAGGTCCGGACAGGGCACAGATACGCAGTATTTT.

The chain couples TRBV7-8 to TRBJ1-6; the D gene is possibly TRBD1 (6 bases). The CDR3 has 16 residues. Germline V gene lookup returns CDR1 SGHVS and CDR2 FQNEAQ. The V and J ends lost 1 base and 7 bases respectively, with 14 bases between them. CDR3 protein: CASSLESRRGNSPLHF. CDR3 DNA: TGTGCCAGCAGCTTAGAATCGAGAAGGGGGAATTCACCCCTCCACTTT.

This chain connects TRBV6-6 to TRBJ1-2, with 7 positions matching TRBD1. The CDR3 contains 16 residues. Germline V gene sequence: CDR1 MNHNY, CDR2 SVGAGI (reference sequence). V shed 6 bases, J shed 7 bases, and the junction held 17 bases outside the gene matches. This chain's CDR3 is CASRPLPGQSGRGYTF. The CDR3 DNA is TGTGCCAGCAGACCATTACCGGGACAGTCAGGACGTGGCTACACCTTC.

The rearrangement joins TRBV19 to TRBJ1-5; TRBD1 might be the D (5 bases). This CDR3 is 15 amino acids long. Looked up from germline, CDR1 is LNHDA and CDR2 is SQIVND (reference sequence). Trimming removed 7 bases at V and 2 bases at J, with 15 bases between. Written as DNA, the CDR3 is TGTGCCAGTACAAATAGGAGGGGCGGCAATCAGCCCCAGCATTTT. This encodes CASTNRRGGNQPQHF.

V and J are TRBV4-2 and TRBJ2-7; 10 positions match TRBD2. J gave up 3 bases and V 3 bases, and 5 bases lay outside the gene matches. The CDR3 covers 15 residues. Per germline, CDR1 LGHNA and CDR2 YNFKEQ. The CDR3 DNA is TGTGCCAGCAGCCAGGTTCCTAGCGGGAGCTACGAGCAGTACTTC. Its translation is CASSQVPSGSYEQYF.

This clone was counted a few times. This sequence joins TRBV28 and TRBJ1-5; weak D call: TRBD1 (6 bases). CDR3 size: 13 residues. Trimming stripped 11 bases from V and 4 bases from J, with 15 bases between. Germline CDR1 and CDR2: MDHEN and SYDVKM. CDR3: CAARGGVNQPQHF. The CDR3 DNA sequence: TGTGCCGCCCGCGGGGGCGTGAATCAGCCCCAGCATTTT.